Listed below are T cell receptor beta chains from one sample, sequenced in a study of OX40 agonist ivuxolimab in advanced cancers. Repertoires were generated with immunoSEQ multiplex PCR, while TCRdb's copy carries only in-frame clones and drops some. The sample includes roughly 50,000 clones, around 88% seen only once; the top ten take about 1.4%. This sample comprised CD4+ or CD8+ T cells sorted from blood, obtained in a trial of the OX40 agonist ivuxolimab. Receptors originate from an adult with an advanced solid tumor such as melanoma, head and neck, liver or kidney cancer. Each CDR3 is given with its conserved first and last residue. D genes are given only for firm matches. Only part of the rows carry a size: once, few, many, or a class if the clone is expanded.

TRBD2	TRBV6-5	TRBJ2-2	NA	CASSFGTSGNTGELFF	TGTGCCAGCAGTTTTGGGACTAGCGGGAACACCGGGGAGCTGTTTTTT
TRBD1	TRBV6-5	TRBJ2-2	NA	CASNPRTGRSGELFF	TGTGCCAGCAACCCCCGGACAGGGAGGTCCGGGGAGCTGTTTTTT
TRBD1	TRBV28	TRBJ1-4	NA	CASRPGQGLATNEKLFF	TGTGCCAGCAGGCCGGGACAGGGACTCGCAACTAATGAAAAACTGTTTTTT
NA	TRBV6-5	TRBJ1-2	NA	CASSATDGANYGYTF	TGTGCCAGCAGTGCCACGGACGGGGCTAACTATGGCTACACCTTC
TRBD1	TRBV18	TRBJ2-1	NA	CASSRGQGAHNEQFF	TGTGCCAGCTCACGGGGACAGGGGGCCCACAATGAGCAGTTCTTC
NA	TRBV7-3	TRBJ1-1	NA	CASSPTVNTEAFF	TGTGCCAGCAGCCCGACAGTGAACACTGAAGCTTTCTTT
NA	TRBV29-1	TRBJ2-7	NA	CSVPRGNEQYF	TGCAGCGTCCCTAGGGGCAACGAGCAGTACTTC
TRBD1	TRBV27	TRBJ2-5	NA	CASSLTGGSETQYF	TGTGCCAGCAGTTTAACAGGGGGATCGGAGACCCAGTACTTC
NA	TRBV29-1	TRBJ2-7	NA	CSVEDSPGGISYEQYF	TGCAGCGTTGAAGATAGTCCCGGGGGAATCAGCTACGAGCAGTACTTC
TRBD1	TRBV15	TRBJ2-5	NA	CATSRDRGQETQYF	TGTGCCACCAGCAGGGACAGGGGACAAGAGACCCAGTACTTC
NA	TRBV6-5	TRBJ2-5	NA	CASSGLGGGRETQYF	TGTGCCAGCAGCGGATTAGGAGGGGGTAGGGAGACCCAGTACTTC
NA	TRBV10-2	TRBJ2-3	NA	CASSDRRRADTQYF	TGCGCCAGCAGTGATCGTCGAAGGGCAGATACGCAGTATTTT
NA	TRBV5-4	TRBJ1-1	NA	CASSMGLREMMDTEAFF	TGTGCCAGCAGCATGGGACTCCGGGAGATGATGGACACTGAAGCTTTCTTT
NA	TRBV5-6	TRBJ2-5	once	CASVREESGTQYF	TGTGCCAGCGTCCGAGAGGAGTCGGGGACCCAGTACTTC
NA	TRBV21-1	TRBJ1-1	once	CASSKTYKDTEAFF	TGTGCCAGCAGCAAAACATACAAGGACACTGAAGCTTTCTTT
NA	TRBV10-3	TRBJ2-5	NA	CAISAGGGETQYF	TGTGCCATCAGTGCGGGGGGCGGGGAGACCCAGTACTTC
NA	TRBV9	TRBJ1-1	few	CASSVGGVRTEAFF	TGTGCCAGCAGCGTAGGTGGGGTACGGACTGAAGCTTTCTTT
NA	TRBV21-1	TRBJ2-7	NA	CASSPGVIYEQYF	TGTGCCAGCAGCCCTGGGGTAATCTACGAGCAGTACTTC
NA	TRBV6-5	TRBJ2-3	NA	CASKPSGGPGGTQYF	TGTGCCAGCAAACCGTCGGGGGGCCCGGGAGGTACGCAGTATTTT
NA	TRBV10-3	TRBJ1-1	few	CAISVQREEAFF	TGTGCCATCAGTGTCCAGCGAGAAGAAGCTTTCTTT
TRBD2	TRBV5-4	TRBJ2-5	NA	CASSPTGTSGGETQYF	TGTGCCAGCAGCCCAACCGGGACTAGCGGGGGAGAGACCCAGTACTTC
NA	TRBV6-5	TRBJ1-5	NA	CASSYGGSNQPQHF	TGTGCCAGCAGCTACGGGGGGAGCAATCAGCCCCAGCATTTT
TRBD1	TRBV5-1	TRBJ1-6	NA	CASSLHSGGSSPLHF	TGCGCCAGCAGCTTGCACTCAGGGGGCAGTTCACCCCTCCACTTT
TRBD2	TRBV2	TRBJ2-7	NA	CASSERLAGAYEQYF	TGTGCCAGCAGTGAGCGCCTAGCGGGAGCTTACGAGCAGTACTTC
NA	TRBV28	TRBJ2-7	NA	CASKGHELYEQYF	TGTGCCAGCAAGGGCCACGAGCTCTACGAGCAGTACTTC
NA	TRBV5-5	TRBJ2-1	NA	CASSFGIGIGNEQFF	TGTGCCAGCAGCTTCGGGATTGGGATCGGCAATGAGCAGTTCTTC
TRBD1	TRBV19	TRBJ1-5	NA	CASSRDRDQPQHF	TGTGCCAGTAGTAGAGACAGGGATCAGCCCCAGCATTTT
TRBD2	TRBV4-1	TRBJ2-2	NA	CASQRGKAGELFF	TGCGCCAGTCAGCGGGGTAAAGCCGGGGAGCTGTTTTTT
TRBD1	TRBV18	TRBJ2-7	NA	CASSPGQGTRYEQYF	TGTGCCAGCTCACCGGGACAGGGGACTCGATACGAGCAGTACTTC
TRBD2	TRBV10-3	TRBJ2-1	NA	CASSGGSLYEQFF	TGTGCCAGCAGCGGGGGTTCCCTATATGAGCAGTTCTTC
NA	TRBV4-1	TRBJ2-3	NA	CASSQEGSKDTQYF	TGCGCCAGCAGCCAAGAAGGGTCCAAGGATACGCAGTATTTT
TRBD1	TRBV7-9	TRBJ1-5	NA	CASSFTGGEQPQHF	TGTGCCAGCAGCTTCACAGGGGGCGAGCAGCCCCAGCATTTT
NA	TRBV9	TRBJ2-2	once	CASSVDDPGSSGELFF	TGTGCCAGCAGCGTAGATGATCCAGGTTCGTCCGGGGAGCTGTTTTTT
NA	TRBV19	TRBJ1-2	NA	CASSIRPNQSGRYGYTF	TGTGCCAGTAGTATACGACCCAATCAAAGTGGGCGGTATGGCTACACCTTC
NA	TRBV28	TRBJ2-7	NA	CASSLSRARGSYEQYF	TGTGCCAGCAGTTTATCACGGGCTAGAGGTTCCTACGAGCAGTACTTC
NA	TRBV28	TRBJ2-5	NA	CASSLFRVPSYF	TGTGCCAGCAGTTTATTCAGGGTCCCTAGTTACTTC
NA	TRBV28	TRBJ1-4	NA	CASSFAGNNEKLFF	TGTGCCAGCAGTTTCGCGGGGAATAATGAAAAACTGTTTTTT
NA	TRBV5-6	TRBJ1-3	few	CASSTGRSGNTIYF	TGTGCCAGCAGCACAGGGAGGTCTGGAAACACCATATATTTT
NA	TRBV21-1	TRBJ2-7	NA	CASSKAYQPPREQYF	TGTGCCAGCAGCAAAGCGTATCAGCCCCCTAGGGAGCAGTACTTC
TRBD1	TRBV10-3	TRBJ2-7	NA	CAISRDREGEQYF	TGTGCCATCAGTCGGGACAGGGAAGGCGAGCAGTACTTC
NA	TRBV5-1	TRBJ2-1	NA	CASSSGSPYNEQFF	TGCGCCAGCAGTTCCGGTTCCCCGTACAATGAGCAGTTCTTC
NA	TRBV9	TRBJ1-1	once	CASSVAGVAAGEAFF	TGTGCCAGCAGCGTAGCTGGGGTGGCAGCGGGTGAAGCTTTCTTT
NA	TRBV7-3	TRBJ2-7	NA	CASSLTAVGGHGEQYF	TGTGCCAGCAGCTTAACTGCGGTCGGGGGGCACGGCGAGCAGTACTTC
NA	TRBV9	TRBJ2-2	NA	CASSVVVGKAGELFF	TGTGCCAGCAGCGTAGTTGTGGGAAAGGCCGGGGAGCTGTTTTTT
NA	TRBV28	TRBJ2-7	NA	CASSLRYEQYF	TGTGCCAGCAGTTTAAGGTACGAGCAGTACTTC
NA	TRBV4-1	TRBJ2-7	NA	CASSQEFGGGFHEQYF	TGCGCCAGCAGCCAAGAGTTCGGGGGAGGTTTCCACGAGCAGTACTTC
TRBD2	TRBV9	TRBJ2-5	NA	CASSASGGFQETQYF	TGTGCCAGCAGCGCTAGCGGGGGTTTCCAAGAGACCCAGTACTTC
NA	TRBV7-6	TRBJ2-3	NA	CASSLRGRESTDTQYF	TGTGCCAGCAGCTTAAGAGGCAGAGAAAGCACAGATACGCAGTATTTT
TRBD2	TRBV6-5	TRBJ2-2	NA	CASRTSGVTGELFF	TGTGCCAGCAGAACTAGCGGGGTAACCGGGGAGCTGTTTTTT
NA	TRBV30	TRBJ2-4	NA	CAWSGLAKNIQYF	TGTGCCTGGAGCGGACTAGCCAAAAACATTCAGTACTTC
TRBD1	TRBV9	TRBJ2-1	NA	CASTKTGLVNEQFF	TGTGCCAGCACCAAGACAGGGTTGGTCAATGAGCAGTTCTTC
TRBD1	TRBV19	TRBJ2-1	NA	CASNRDRDSYNEQFF	TGTGCCAGTAATCGTGACCGGGACAGCTACAATGAGCAGTTCTTC
NA	TRBV18	TRBJ2-4	NA	CASSPGGLTGIQYF	TGTGCCAGCTCACCAGGGGGCCTAACGGGCATTCAGTACTTC
TRBD2	TRBV5-1	TRBJ2-7	NA	CASSRTSGRDEQYF	TGCGCCAGCAGCCGGACTAGCGGGAGGGACGAGCAGTACTTC
TRBD2	TRBV7-8	TRBJ2-7	NA	CASSREGGALYEQYF	TGTGCCAGCAGCCGGGAGGGGGGGGCCCTCTACGAGCAGTACTTC
TRBD1	TRBV25-1	TRBJ2-3	NA	CASGDRASTDTQYF	TGTGCCAGCGGCGACAGGGCTAGCACAGATACGCAGTATTTT
NA	TRBV6-7	TRBJ1-5	NA	CASSKLGLDDQPQHF	TGTGCCAGCTCGAAGCTCGGGCTGGACGATCAGCCCCAGCATTTT